The 25 T cell receptor beta chains reported below all come from one sample, sequenced in a study of T cell repertoires in cytomegalovirus infection. TCRdb recomputed calls from the reads with MiXCR, one row per CDR3 protein. Of approximately 500,000 distinct CDR3 sequences detected, 16% appear once; the ten largest clones hold about 24%. Sequencing input: CD8+ T cells from PBMCs. Receptor source: a human donor in good health (CMV status not recorded). Some clones in this sample may be carry-over from other donors' samples.

This clonotype turned up a few times. V usage is TRBV11-2 and J usage is TRBJ1-1, with D tentatively TRBD1 (6 bases). Germline CDR1 is SGHAT and CDR2 is FQNNGV. The V and J ends lost 1 base and 3 bases respectively, with 12 bases between them. The CDR3 has 15 amino acids. The CDR3 DNA follows: TGTGCCAGCAGCTTAGCTGGCAGGGGAGACACTGAAGCTTTCTTT. Translating it yields CASSLAGRGDTEAFF.

This clonotype appeared many times. This chain joins TRBV12-3 or TRBV12-4 and TRBJ2-1; D unclear. The length of the CDR3 is 13 residues. Trimming cost V 8 bases and J 0 bases, with 8 bases left between them. The CDR3 DNA reads as TGTGCCAGCTTGTATAGCTCCTACAATGAGCAGTTCTTC. It translates to CASLYSSYNEQFF.

This clonotype was counted a few times. The J gene is TRBJ2-3, the V gene TRBV4-1; TRBD2 agrees at 8 bases. This CDR3 spans 17 amino acids. V was clipped by 0 bases and J by 5 bases; unmatched bases: 10. Germline values: CDR1 MGHRA, CDR2 YSYEKL. CDR3 amino acids: CASSQEAAGGPGDTQYF. The CDR3 nucleotides are TGCGCCAGCAGCCAAGAGGCCGCGGGGGGTCCTGGAGATACGCAGTATTTT.

The chain has TRBV27 and TRBJ1-5; tentatively, D is TRBD1 (5 bases). Germline CDR1 and CDR2: MNHEY and SMNVEV (reference sequence). Trimming shortened V by 5 bases and J by 6 bases, and 14 bases separated the two germline ends. The CDR3 is 14 amino acids. Here the CDR3 DNA reads TGTGCCAGCAGTCACAGGAGGGAAGGTCAGCCCCAGCATTTT. This encodes CASSHRREGQPQHF.

This clonotype was detected only a few times. In nucleotides, the CDR3 is TGTGCCAGCAGTATCGGGACGCCTACATTCGGCAATGAGCAGTTCTTC. Translating it yields CASSIGTPTFGNEQFF. This sequence joins TRBV27 and TRBJ2-1; perhaps D is TRBD1 or TRBD2 (5 bases each). Germline V gives CDR1 MNHEY, CDR2 SMNVEV (reference sequence). This CDR3 is built from 16 residues. V was cut by 5 bases and J by 6 bases, with 20 bases left in between.

This clonotype came up many times. This chain's CDR3 is CASSFRINEQFF. The CDR3, as DNA: TGTGCCAGCAGTTTTAGAATCAATGAGCAGTTCTTC. This chain uses TRBV28 with TRBJ2-1; D ambiguous. Germline CDR1 is MDHEN and CDR2 is SYDVKM. The CDR3 runs to 12 residues. Trimming took 3 bases from V and 6 from J, leaving 6 bases between them.

V gene TRBV5-1 combines with J gene TRBJ2-3; 9 bases align to TRBD2. The germline gives CDR1 SGHRS, CDR2 YFSETQ. The length of the CDR3 is 17 residues. With 0 bases clipped from V and 4 bases from J, the junction kept 9 bases outside the gene matches. This CDR3 reads CASSLAGGGAVADTQYF. The CDR3 coding sequence is TGCGCCAGCAGCTTGGCTGGCGGGGGGGCAGTGGCAGATACGCAGTATTTT.

Regarding this clonotype: The conserved final phenylalanine or tryptophan is absent from the CDR3, which likely points to a read error. The limits of the CDR3 on the DNA are not certain, so only TCRdb's listed CDR3 is given. V and J are TRBV23-1 and TRBJ2-1; the table's D call TRBD1 went unverified against the DNA. TRBV23-1 is an open reading frame whose function is uncertain. The CDR3 is 12 amino acids long, termini counted. The CDR3 protein is CARTGTENEQLL.

This clonotype was observed at least ten times. The genes are TRBV20-1 and TRBJ2-2; D is unresolved. The CDR3 sequence is 16 residues long. CDR1 DFQATT and CDR2 SNEGSKA come from the germline V gene (reference sequence). Trimming took 0 bases from V and 3 from J, leaving 14 bases between them. The CDR3 sequence: CSARDRWSGYTGELFF. CDR3 bases: TGCAGTGCTAGAGATCGGTGGTCCGGGTACACCGGGGAGCTGTTTTTT.

This clonotype showed up just a few times. The V call is TRBV19, the J call TRBJ2-1, with 10 bases aligning to TRBD2. This CDR3 has 15 amino acids. The V segment lost 6 bases and the J segment 3 bases; nucleotides outside the gene matches: 5. The germline V gene has CDR1 LNHDA and CDR2 SQIVND (reference sequence). CDR3 coding DNA: TGTGCCAGTAGAACCAGCGGGGGGGACTACAATGAGCAGTTCTTC. Protein sequence: CASRTSGGDYNEQFF.

This clonotype was observed at least ten times. This chain connects TRBV19 to TRBJ2-1; TRBD2 agrees at 9 bases. From germline, CDR1 is LNHDA and CDR2 SQIVND (reference sequence). Trimming removed 2 bases from V and 9 bases from J; junction bases left unmatched: 5. The CDR3 spans 14 residues. CDR3 in amino acids: CASSILAGSGEQFF. CDR3 nucleotide sequence: TGTGCCAGTAGTATACTAGCGGGGTCGGGTGAGCAGTTCTTC.

This clonotype was found a few times. In DNA form, the CDR3 reads TGTGCCAATTTAGCGGGAGGCACAGATACGCAGTATTTT. Translated, it gives CANLAGGTDTQYF. The chain uses TRBV7-9 and TRBJ2-3; 9 nucleotides agree with TRBD2. Germline trimming cut 10 bases from V and 1 base from J; bases unmatched to any gene: 3. The CDR3 runs 13 residues. CDR1 and CDR2 (germline): SEHNR, FQNEAQ (reference sequence).

In its sample, this clonotype was seen a few times. The chain has TRBV6-6 and TRBJ2-2, with D possibly TRBD1 on 6 matching bases. Trimming removed 7 bases from V and 9 bases from J, with 12 bases in between. This CDR3 has 12 amino acids. From germline, CDR1 is MNHNY and CDR2 SVGAGI (reference sequence). CDR3 DNA sequence: TGTGCCAGCACTTTTCGGGACAGGGAGCTGTTTTTT. Its translation: CASTFRDRELFF.

Points on this clonotype: This clone may be a read error of a much larger clone one base away. The chain combines TRBV7-6 with TRBJ2-2; D is uncertain. This CDR3 is built from 14 residues. The germline V gene has CDR1 SGHVS and CDR2 FNYEAQ. The DNA for the CDR3 is TGTGACAGCAGCTCTGGAAGTGGGCTGGGGGAGCTGTTTTTT. This codes for CDSSSGSGLGELFF.

This clonotype was seen ten or more times. The rearrangement joins TRBV7-9 to TRBJ1-1, with D unclear. Between the trimmed V and J ends, which lost 4 bases and 3 bases, there was a span of 12 bases. The CDR3 loop spans 14 amino acids. Per germline, CDR1 SEHNR and CDR2 FQNEAQ (reference sequence). CDR3: CASSSDPGDTEAFF. The DNA for the CDR3 is TGTGCCAGCAGCTCTGACCCCGGGGACACTGAAGCTTTCTTT.

As concerns this clonotype: As the CDR3 is not closed by the conserved phenylalanine or tryptophan, this likely results from a read error. The V gene is TRBV19, the J gene TRBJ2-1; D call uncertain. Germline loops: CDR1 LNHDA, CDR2 SQIVND (reference sequence). This CDR3 contains 12 residues. The ends were cut back, 1 base at V and 7 bases at J, with 5 bases in the middle. The CDR3 DNA follows: TGTGCCAGTAGTATAGGGGGAAATGAGCAGTTCTTA. It specifies CASSIGGNEQFL.

The chain joins TRBV19 to TRBJ2-7, with D maybe TRBD2 (7 bases). The CDR3 runs to 13 residues. V lost 7 bases, J lost 2 bases, and 12 bases lay in between. Germline V gene lookup returns CDR1 LNHDA and CDR2 SQIVND (reference sequence). CDR3 region: CASKPGGTYEQYF. Written as DNA, the CDR3 is TGTGCCAGTAAACCGGGGGGCACCTACGAGCAGTACTTC.

This clonotype occurred many times. The CDR3 reads CASGGGDPGYQPQHF. The CDR3, as DNA: TGTGCCAGCGGGGGAGGGGATCCAGGGTATCAGCCCCAGCATTTT. The gene calls are TRBV27 and TRBJ1-5, with D possibly being TRBD1 (5 bases). The germline V gene encodes CDR1 MNHEY and CDR2 SMNVEV (reference sequence). CDR3 length: 15 residues. V was cut by 8 bases and J by 5 bases, with 19 bases left in between.

This clonotype came up many times. The J gene is TRBJ1-1, the V gene TRBV7-9; TRBD1 agrees at 7 bases. The CDR3 is made up of 15 amino acids. The ends lost 5 bases at V and 3 bases at J; junction bases unmatched: 9. Germline lookup yields CDR1 SEHNR and CDR2 FQNEAQ (reference sequence). This chain's CDR3 is CASSHKRTGYTEAFF. The CDR3 DNA reads as TGTGCCAGCAGCCATAAACGGACAGGATACACTGAAGCTTTCTTT.

This chain joins TRBV6-6 and TRBJ2-7; no firm D call. The V gene's germline CDR1 is MNHNY and CDR2 SVGAGI (reference sequence). The CDR3 consists of 11 residues. Trimming removed 7 bases from V and 6 bases from J, with 10 bases in between. The CDR3 here is CASILQLEQYF. DNA for the CDR3: TGTGCCAGCATCCTCCAACTCGAGCAGTACTTC.

The chain is built from TRBV7-9 and TRBJ2-1, with a tentative D call TRBD2 (6 bases). Trimming pared 5 bases from V and 8 bases from J, leaving 13 bases between. The CDR3 runs 13 residues. Germline V gene data show CDR1 as SEHNR and CDR2 as FQNEAQ (reference sequence). The CDR3 coding sequence is TGTGCCAGCAGCGCGGGGACTCGCTATGAGCAGTTCTTC. Protein: CASSAGTRYEQFF.

This clonotype occurred once. The CDR3 nucleotides read TGTGCCAGCAGCCATCGCCGGGGGGGAGGTCGAGGGGCTTTCTTT. It translates to CASSHRRGGGRGAFF. The gene calls are TRBV5-4 and TRBJ1-1, with D perhaps TRBD1 (5 bases). V was trimmed by 4 bases and J by 11 bases, leaving 24 bases between them. There are 15 residues in the CDR3. Germline CDR1 and CDR2: SGHNT and YYREEE (reference sequence).

This clonotype was observed a few times. The J gene is TRBJ1-1, the V gene TRBV5-1, with D possibly being TRBD1 (6 bases). The CDR3 length is 12 residues. Per germline, CDR1 SGHRS and CDR2 YFSETQ. V lost 7 bases and J 1 base, leaving 8 bases between the germline ends. The CDR3 sequence: CASQQGNTEAFF. CDR3 nucleotides: TGCGCCAGCCAACAGGGGAACACTGAAGCTTTCTTT.

This clonotype turned up a few times. V gene TRBV6-1 combines with J gene TRBJ1-4; no clear D. V was clipped by 8 bases and J by 10 bases, with 20 bases between them. The CDR3 length is 14 residues. CDR1 MNHNS and CDR2 SASEGT come from the germline V gene. The CDR3 nucleotides are TGTGCCAGCGGACCAAGGGCCACAGCTTCAAAACTGTTTTTT. This translates into CASGPRATASKLFF.

This clonotype was seen a few times. The V call is TRBV4-1, the J call TRBJ2-5, with a weak D call TRBD2 (6 bases). The germline V and J ends were trimmed by 4 bases and 4 bases, with 10 bases remaining between them. Germline V CDR1 and CDR2: MGHRA, YSYEKL. This CDR3 is 13 amino acids long. The CDR3 DNA follows: TGCGCCAGCAGCCCCCCGGGGGTAGAGACCCAGTACTTC. This encodes CASSPPGVETQYF.